These 24 T cell receptor beta chains originate from one sample sequenced in a study of blood T cell repertoires in COVID-19. Using immunoSEQ multiplex PCR, the repertoire was profiled, and TCRdb retains in-frame clones only, with some absent. The profile shows about 14,000 clones, 65% to 80% of them singletons. Specimen: peripheral blood. These receptors originate from a boy aged 2 to 9 with active or convalescent COVID-19.

V gene TRBV2 combines with J gene TRBJ1-1, with 9 bases matching TRBD1. From germline, CDR1 is SNHLY and CDR2 FYNNEI. CDR3 length: 16 amino acids. The ends lost 6 bases at V and 1 base at J; junction bases unmatched: 9. The CDR3: CASSPGQGKSNTEAFF. The CDR3 bases are TGTGCCAGCAGCCCGGGACAGGGAAAATCGAACACTGAAGCTTTCTTT.

The rearrangement links TRBV7-9 to TRBJ1-3; D remains ambiguous. Germline-derived CDR1 and CDR2 are SEHNR and FQNEAQ (reference sequence). This CDR3 is 14 amino acids long. Trimming took 8 bases from V and 4 from J, leaving 15 bases between them. Here the CDR3 DNA reads TGTGCCAGCCTCCTGAGGGAAACCGGAAACACCATATATTTT. Translation: CASLLRETGNTIYF. The entire variable domain, with the rest obtained from reference TRBV7-9 and TRBJ1-3, is as follows: DTGVSQNPRHKITKRGQNVTFRCDPISEHNRLYWYRQTLGQGPEFLTYFQNEAQLEKSRLLSDRFSAERPKGSFSTLEIQRTEQGDSAMYLCASLLRETGNTIYFGEGSWLTVV.

This chain uses TRBV27 with TRBJ2-3, with 9 nucleotides matching TRBD2. This CDR3 region has 17 residues. The junction had 10 bases not matched to a gene; V was cut back by 6 bases and J by 0 bases. Germline values: CDR1 MNHEY, CDR2 SMNVEV (reference sequence). The CDR3 sequence is CASSRTRLAASTDTQYF. Here the CDR3 DNA reads TGTGCCAGCAGCCGGACCAGACTAGCGGCTAGCACAGATACGCAGTATTTT.

This clone was counted a few times. This rearrangement joins TRBV28 to TRBJ1-4; 8 bases align to TRBD1. This CDR3 comprises 14 residues. In germline, CDR1 is MDHEN, CDR2 SYDVKM. Trimming at V came to 6 bases and at J to 7 bases, leaving 7 bases not matched to a gene. CDR3 protein: CASRYRGEGEKLFF. CDR3 coding DNA: TGTGCCAGCAGATACAGGGGGGAGGGTGAAAAACTGTTTTTT. The full variable domain, rest sourced from reference TRBV28 and TRBJ1-4, is DVKVTQSSRYLVKRTGEKVFLECVQDMDHENMFWYRQDPGLGLRLIYFSYDVKMKEKGDIPEGYSVSREKKERFSLILESASTNQTSMYLCASRYRGEGEKLFFGSGTQLSVL.

V is TRBV9 and J is TRBJ1-1, with 9 nucleotides matching TRBD1. CDR1 and CDR2 (germline): SGDLS, YYNGEE. The J segment lost 3 bases and the V segment lost 3 bases, leaving 3 bases of the junction unmatched. The CDR3 consists of 14 residues. CDR3 bases: TGTGCCAGCAGCGGGGGACAGGGACACACTGAAGCTTTCTTT. Translation: CASSGGQGHTEAFF.

J is TRBJ1-4 and V is TRBV5-4; no reliable D call. There are 13 residues in the CDR3. The germline V gene has CDR1 SGHNT and CDR2 YYREEE (reference sequence). With 4 bases removed from V and 7 bases from J, the gap between germline ends came to 11 bases. The CDR3 sequence: CASSTERGEKLFF. CDR3 coding DNA: TGTGCCAGCAGCACGGAACGAGGTGAAAAACTGTTTTTT.

The genes are TRBV14 and TRBJ2-7, with TRBD2 matching over 11 bases. Trimming took 0 bases from V and 4 from J; bases not matched to a gene: 11. This CDR3 spans 18 amino acids. Germline loops: CDR1 SGHDN, CDR2 FVKESK. The DNA for the CDR3 is TGTGCCAGCAGCCAAGAGAGAGGTAGCGGGAGGGCCGGTTACGAGCAGTACTTC. Protein product: CASSQERGSGRAGYEQYF.

This clone was seen a few times. The chain employs TRBV28 and TRBJ2-7, with TRBD2 matching over 10 bases. V lost 2 bases to trimming and J lost 6 bases; unmatched junction nucleotides: 13. Germline-derived CDR1 and CDR2 are MDHEN and SYDVKM. The CDR3 has 17 amino acids. This chain's CDR3 is CASSLHASGRSPGEQYF. The CDR3 DNA sequence: TGTGCCAGCAGTTTACATGCTAGCGGGAGATCACCAGGCGAGCAGTACTTC.

V usage is TRBV6-2 or TRBV6-3 and J usage is TRBJ2-1; a weak D match, TRBD1 (6 bases). Germline V gene lookup returns CDR1 MNHEY and CDR2 SVGEGT. The CDR3 runs to 16 residues. V lost 5 bases and J lost 2, with 16 bases in between. CDR3 nucleotide sequence: TGTGCCAGCAGTACCACCAAACAGGGTACCTACAATGAGCAGTTCTTC. Protein product: CASSTTKQGTYNEQFF.

The rearrangement links TRBV6-2 or TRBV6-3 to TRBJ2-1, with D perhaps matching TRBD1 (5 bases). V lost 5 bases, J lost 3 bases, and 11 bases lay in between. CDR3 length equals 14 residues. Per the germline V gene, CDR1 is MNHEY and CDR2 is SVGEGT. Here the CDR3 DNA reads TGTGCCAGCAGTCCCACAACAGGCTACAATGAGCAGTTCTTC. Translation gives CASSPTTGYNEQFF.

The chain employs TRBV28 and TRBJ2-1, with 7 bases that match TRBD2. This CDR3 has 16 residues. V shed 2 bases, J shed 0 bases, and the junction held 4 bases outside the gene matches. The germline gives CDR1 MDHEN, CDR2 SYDVKM. In DNA form, the CDR3 reads TGTGCCAGCAGTTTAGGCGGGGGTAGCTCCTACAATGAGCAGTTCTTC. It codes for CASSLGGGSSYNEQFF.

This chain links TRBV15 with TRBJ1-2; 7 bases match TRBD1. Germline values: CDR1 LNHNV, CDR2 YYDKDF (reference sequence). The CDR3 is 22 amino acids. J was trimmed by 8 bases and V by 0 bases; bases with no gene match: 30. This CDR3 reads CATSRDTGQVADPSNYKEGYTF. CDR3 DNA sequence: TGTGCCACCAGCAGAGATACCGGACAGGTTGCCGATCCCTCTAACTATAAGGAGGGCTACACCTTC.

The chain joins TRBV7-9 to TRBJ2-1; 15 bases fit TRBD2. Looked up from germline, CDR1 is SEHNR and CDR2 is FQNEAQ (reference sequence). This CDR3 has 17 amino acids. V was clipped by 1 base and J by 11 bases; unmatched bases: 9. CDR3 in DNA: TGTGCCAGCAGCTTAGTATTTGGGACTAGCGGGGGGCCACAGCAGTTCTTC. Translation: CASSLVFGTSGGPQQFF.

DNA of the CDR3: TGTGCCAGCAGCCACCTAATGGCGGCAGGGAACGAGCAGTACGTC. Translation: CASSHLMAAGNEQYV. The chain links TRBV3-1 (or the pseudogene TRBV3-2) to TRBJ2-7, with D perhaps matching TRBD1 (5 bases). With 3 bases removed from V and 5 bases from J, the gap between germline ends came to 17 bases. Germline V gives CDR1 LGHDT, CDR2 YNNKEL (reference sequence). The length of the CDR3 is 15 residues.

CDR3 residues: CASSRERGSAEAFF. For the CDR3, the DNA is TGTGCCAGCAGCCGCGAGCGGGGCTCGGCTGAAGCTTTCTTT. The chain links TRBV7-2 to TRBJ1-1; TRBD1 might be the D (5 bases). The germline V and J ends were trimmed by 5 bases and 6 bases, with 16 bases remaining between them. The CDR3 is 14 residues long. CDR1 and CDR2 (germline): SGHTA, FQGNSA.

The chain carries TRBV5-1 and TRBJ2-1; 9 bases line up with TRBD1. This CDR3 has 14 residues. Per the germline V gene, CDR1 is SGHRS and CDR2 is YFSETQ. V shed 4 bases and J 1 base; nucleotides not matched to a gene: 0. The CDR3: CASSGQGSYNEQFF. Here the CDR3 DNA reads TGCGCCAGCAGCGGACAGGGGTCCTACAATGAGCAGTTCTTC.

The chain has TRBV30 and TRBJ1-2; possible D gene TRBD1, 5 bases. The germline CDR1 and CDR2 sequences are GTSNPN and SVGIG (reference sequence). The CDR3 is 13 amino acids. V lost 3 bases, J lost 7 bases, and 15 bases lay in between. The DNA for the CDR3 is TGTGCCTGGAGCCCGGTCAGGGTCGCTGGCTACACCTTC. Protein sequence: CAWSPVRVAGYTF.

This rearrangement joins TRBV7-8 to TRBJ2-3, with D uncertain. Germline V gene lookup returns CDR1 SGHVS and CDR2 FQNEAQ. The CDR3 totals 13 residues. Trimming removed 2 bases at V and 6 bases at J, with 9 bases between. For the CDR3, the DNA is TGTGCCAGCAGCTTATATTTCGGGGATACGCAGTATTTT. The encoded protein is CASSLYFGDTQYF.

The sample holds one count of this clone. The V gene is TRBV5-5, the J gene TRBJ2-7; the match to TRBD2 covers 9 bases. V gave up 2 bases and J gave up 2 bases; unmatched junction bases: 2. Germline loops: CDR1 SGHKS, CDR2 YYEKEE (reference sequence). This CDR3 contains 14 residues. The CDR3, as DNA: TGTGCCAGCAGCTTTGTAGCGGGGGCCTACGAGCAGTACGTC. It is translated as CASSFVAGAYEQYV.

The chain uses TRBV6-4 and TRBJ1-1; TRBD1 is a possible D gene (5 bases). The CDR3 has 13 amino acids. V was trimmed by 4 bases and J by 3 bases, leaving 9 bases between them. Germline values: CDR1 MRHNA, CDR2 SNTAGT. The CDR3 nucleotides are TGTGCCAGCAGTGCGACAGCTTACACTGAAGCTTTCTTT. Its translation is CASSATAYTEAFF.

This chain uses TRBV4-3 with TRBJ1-4; D gene uncertain. Trimming removed 6 bases from V and 4 bases from J, with 15 bases in between. CDR3 length: 15 amino acids. CDR1 and CDR2 (germline): LGHNA, YSLEER. CDR3 bases: TGCGCCAGCAGTCCCTCGGGGAATTTTAATGAAAAACTGTTTTTT. It yields the protein CASSPSGNFNEKLFF.

The chain has TRBV5-6 and TRBJ1-2; 11 bases map to TRBD1. The CDR3 contains 13 residues. Unmatched junction bases numbered 3, after V lost 4 bases and J lost 7 bases. Germline CDR1 is SGHDT and CDR2 is YYEEEE. CDR3 bases: TGTGCCAGCAGCCCCGGGACAGGGGGTGGCTACACCTTC. It specifies CASSPGTGGGYTF.

The chain has TRBV28 and TRBJ2-2, with 8 bases fitting TRBD2. The CDR3 totals 16 residues. With 6 bases clipped from V and 0 bases from J, the junction kept 6 bases outside the gene matches. The germline gives CDR1 MDHEN, CDR2 SYDVKM. CDR3 bases: TGTGCCAGCAGCAGTAGCGGGGCTGCGAACACCGGGGAGCTGTTTTTT. Translation gives CASSSSGAANTGELFF.

The J gene is TRBJ1-3, the V gene TRBV7-8; TRBD1 aligns across 7 bases. In germline, CDR1 is SGHVS, CDR2 FQNEAQ. The V segment lost 5 bases and the J segment 9 bases; nucleotides outside the gene matches: 19. The CDR3 totals 17 residues. For the CDR3, the DNA is TGTGCCAGCAGCGCAGGAATAGTAGGGACAGACCGAATCACCATATATTTT. Its translation: CASSAGIVGTDRITIYF.